This note documents a single T cell receptor (beta chain) sequence. What it binds is unknown. This entry comes from a study of cytomegalovirus exposure and HLA in healthy donors. Germline values: CDR1 SGHAT, CDR2 FQNNGV. The V and J ends lost 5 bases and 1 base, in that order; junction bases with no gene match: 7. The CDR3 spans 15 residues. General observations from the study: Previously analyzed data showed that most TCR beta V segments were productive at a frequency of about 87% or about 30%. Later, an analysis showed that TCR beta chains associated with HLA were more clonally expanded than others that were equally common.

Use of 60 Vbeta and 13 Jbeta primers characterized the PCR. As handled by the study authors: Per a later analysis, the number of unique TCR beta chains was around 80 million, of which 10 million to 11 million were shared. Assay: immunoSEQ multiplex PCR; the TCRdb copy retains only in-frame clones and omits some. V and J calls and clone size are as listed in that table; D and trimming were resolved from the DNA. The table has some 220,000 clones, roughly 79% seen once. This receptor was identified in a woman aged 40 to 49 in good health and CMV-seronegative. This rearrangement joins TRBV11-2 to TRBJ2-7, with 8 nucleotides matching TRBD1. The sequenced material came from PBMCs. CDR3 bases: TGTGCCAGCAGCGCCGGAACAGGGGGTTCCTACGAGCAGTACTTC. Translated, it gives CASSAGTGGSYEQYF.